This T cell receptor (beta chain) is from a study of blood T cell repertoires in COVID-19. The repertoire was sequenced with immunoSEQ multiplex PCR; TCRdb's copy has only in-frame clones and lacks some. The data show 95,000 to 150,000 clones, about 84% seen once. Germline V lookup: CDR1 PRHDT, CDR2 FYEKMQ (reference sequence). The CDR3 covers 14 residues. The V and J ends lost 2 bases and 3 bases respectively, with 10 bases between them. Sequencing was done on a sample of peripheral blood. The TCR comes from a man aged 60 to 69 with acute or convalescent COVID-19. The chain couples TRBV13 to TRBJ1-1, with D possibly being TRBD1 (5 bases). The CDR3 loop reads CASSLRQGYTEAFF. The CDR3 nucleotides are TGTGCCAGCAGCTTACGGCAGGGTTACACTGAAGCTTTCTTT.